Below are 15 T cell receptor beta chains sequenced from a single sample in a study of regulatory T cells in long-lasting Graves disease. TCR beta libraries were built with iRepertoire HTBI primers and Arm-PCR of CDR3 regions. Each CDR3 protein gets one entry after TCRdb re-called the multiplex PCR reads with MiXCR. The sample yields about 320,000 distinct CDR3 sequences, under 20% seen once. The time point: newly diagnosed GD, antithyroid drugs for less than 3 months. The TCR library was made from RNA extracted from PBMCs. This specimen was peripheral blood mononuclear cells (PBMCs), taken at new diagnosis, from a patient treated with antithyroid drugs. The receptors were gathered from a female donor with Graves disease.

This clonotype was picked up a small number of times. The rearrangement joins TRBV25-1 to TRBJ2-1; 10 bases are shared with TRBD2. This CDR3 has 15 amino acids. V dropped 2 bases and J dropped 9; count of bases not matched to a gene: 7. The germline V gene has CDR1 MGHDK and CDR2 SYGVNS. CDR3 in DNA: TGTGCCAGCAGTGAAACGAGCGGGAGGGCCGGTGAGCAGTTCTTC. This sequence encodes CASSETSGRAGEQFF.

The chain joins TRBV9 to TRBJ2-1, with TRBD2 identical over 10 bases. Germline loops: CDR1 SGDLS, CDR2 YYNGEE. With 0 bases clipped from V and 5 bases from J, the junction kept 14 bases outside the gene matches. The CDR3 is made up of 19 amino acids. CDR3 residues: CASSVALASGRGGDNEQFF. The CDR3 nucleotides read TGTGCCAGCAGCGTAGCGCTTGCTAGCGGGAGAGGGGGGGACAATGAGCAGTTCTTC.

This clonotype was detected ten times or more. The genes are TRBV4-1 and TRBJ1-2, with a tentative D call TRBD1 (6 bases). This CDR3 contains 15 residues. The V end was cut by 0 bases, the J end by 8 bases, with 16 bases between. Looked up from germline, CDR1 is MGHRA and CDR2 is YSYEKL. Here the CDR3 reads CASSQDSNRDRGYTF. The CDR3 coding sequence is TGCGCCAGCAGCCAAGATAGTAACAGGGATCGCGGCTACACCTTC.

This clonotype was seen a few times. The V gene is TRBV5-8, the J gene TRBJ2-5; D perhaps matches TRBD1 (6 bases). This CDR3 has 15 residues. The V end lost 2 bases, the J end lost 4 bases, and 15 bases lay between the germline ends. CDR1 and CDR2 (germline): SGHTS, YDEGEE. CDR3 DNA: TGTGCCAGCAGCTTTACGGGACATCAAGGAGAGACCCAGTACTTC. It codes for CASSFTGHQGETQYF.

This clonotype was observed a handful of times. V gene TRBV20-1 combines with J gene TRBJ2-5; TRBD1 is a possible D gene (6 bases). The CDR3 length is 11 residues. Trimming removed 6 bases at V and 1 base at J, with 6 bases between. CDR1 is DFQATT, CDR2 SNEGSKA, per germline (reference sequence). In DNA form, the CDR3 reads TGCAGTGCAGGGGGCCAAGAGACCCAGTACTTC. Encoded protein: CSAGGQETQYF.

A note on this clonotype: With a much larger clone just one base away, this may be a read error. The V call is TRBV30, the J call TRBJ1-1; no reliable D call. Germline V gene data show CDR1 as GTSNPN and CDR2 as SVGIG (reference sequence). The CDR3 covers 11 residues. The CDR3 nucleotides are TGTGCCCGGAGTTTGGACACTGAAGCTTTCTTT. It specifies CARSLDTEAFF.

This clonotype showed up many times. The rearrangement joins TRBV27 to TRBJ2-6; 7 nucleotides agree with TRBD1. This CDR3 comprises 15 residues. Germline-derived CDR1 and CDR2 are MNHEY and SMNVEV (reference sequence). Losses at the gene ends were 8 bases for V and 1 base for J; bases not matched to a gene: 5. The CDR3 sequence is CASRDRLSGANVLTF. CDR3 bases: TGTGCCAGCCGGGACAGATTGTCTGGGGCCAACGTCCTGACTTTC.

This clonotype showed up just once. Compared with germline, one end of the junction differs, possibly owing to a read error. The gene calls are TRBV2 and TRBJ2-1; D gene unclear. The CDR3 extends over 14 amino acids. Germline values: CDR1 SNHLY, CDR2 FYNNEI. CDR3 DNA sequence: TGTGCCAGCAGTGGGAGACGTGGTGACAAAGAGCAGTTCTTC. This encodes CASSGRRGDKEQFF. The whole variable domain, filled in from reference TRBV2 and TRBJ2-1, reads EPEVTQTPSHQVTQMGQEVILRCVPISNHLYFYWYRQILGQKVEFLVSFYNNEISEKSEIFDDQFSVERPDGSNFTLKIRSTKLEDSAMYFCASSGRRGDKEQFFGPGTRLTVL.

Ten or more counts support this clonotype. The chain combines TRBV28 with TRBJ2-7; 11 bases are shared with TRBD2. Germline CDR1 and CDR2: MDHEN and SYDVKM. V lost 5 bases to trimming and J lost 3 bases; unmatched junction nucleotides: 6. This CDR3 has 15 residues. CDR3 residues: CASSTSGRRHYEQYF. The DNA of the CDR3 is TGTGCCAGCAGTACTAGCGGGAGAAGGCACTACGAGCAGTACTTC.

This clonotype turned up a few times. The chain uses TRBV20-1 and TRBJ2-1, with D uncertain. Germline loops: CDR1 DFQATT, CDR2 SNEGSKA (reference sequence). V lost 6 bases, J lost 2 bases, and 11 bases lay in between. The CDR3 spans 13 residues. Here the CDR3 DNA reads TGCAGTGCCAGACGGAGAACCTACAATGAGCAGTTCTTC. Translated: CSARRRTYNEQFF.

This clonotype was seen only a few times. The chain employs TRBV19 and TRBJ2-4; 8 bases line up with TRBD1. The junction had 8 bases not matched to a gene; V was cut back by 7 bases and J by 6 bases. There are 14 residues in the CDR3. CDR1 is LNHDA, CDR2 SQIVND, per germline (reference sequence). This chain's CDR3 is CASIDRGSRNIQYF. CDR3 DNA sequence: TGTGCCAGTATCGACAGGGGATCGAGAAACATTCAGTACTTC.

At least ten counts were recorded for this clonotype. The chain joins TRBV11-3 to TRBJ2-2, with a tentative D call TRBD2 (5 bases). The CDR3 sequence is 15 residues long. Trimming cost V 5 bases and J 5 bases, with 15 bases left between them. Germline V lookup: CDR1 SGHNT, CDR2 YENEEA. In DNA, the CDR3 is TGTGCCAGCAGCCCCTTCGAAGCGGCAACCGGGGAGCTGTTTTTT. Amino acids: CASSPFEAATGELFF.

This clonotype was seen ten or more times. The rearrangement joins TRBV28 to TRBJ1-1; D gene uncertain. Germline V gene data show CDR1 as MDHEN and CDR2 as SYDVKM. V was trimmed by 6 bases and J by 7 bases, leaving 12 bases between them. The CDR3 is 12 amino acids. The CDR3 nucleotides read TGTGCCAGCAGCCTCTTTGGACTTGAAGCTTTCTTT. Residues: CASSLFGLEAFF.

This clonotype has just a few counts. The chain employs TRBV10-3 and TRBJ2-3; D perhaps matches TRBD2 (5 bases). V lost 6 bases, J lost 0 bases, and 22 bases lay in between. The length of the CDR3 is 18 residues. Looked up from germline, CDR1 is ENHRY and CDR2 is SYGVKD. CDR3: CAIRPMGVSRLSTDTQYF. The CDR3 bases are TGTGCCATCAGACCTATGGGAGTCAGTCGTTTGAGCACAGATACGCAGTATTTT.

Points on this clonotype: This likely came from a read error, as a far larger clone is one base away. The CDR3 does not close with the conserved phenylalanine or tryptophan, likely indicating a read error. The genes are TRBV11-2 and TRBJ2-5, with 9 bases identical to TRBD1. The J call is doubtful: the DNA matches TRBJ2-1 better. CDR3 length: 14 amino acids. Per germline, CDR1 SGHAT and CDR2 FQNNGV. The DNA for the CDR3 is TGTGCCAGCAGCAGGCCGGGACAGGGTTATGAGCAGTTCCTC. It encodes CASSRPGQGYEQFL.